This T cell receptor (beta chain) was identified in a study of response to subunit inactivated influenza vaccine. There are a few counts of this clonotype. Via MiXCR, TCRdb re-called the RT-PCR reads, giving one row per CDR3 protein. The profile shows about 700,000 distinct CDR3 sequences, around 16% of them singletons. The CDR3 spans 15 residues. With 3 bases clipped from V and 10 bases from J, the junction kept 4 bases outside the gene matches. Germline values: CDR1 KGHSH, CDR2 LQKENI. This sequence joins TRBV18 and TRBJ2-1, with 15 positions matching TRBD2. The starting material was PBMCs from blood, obtained 11 to 12 days after vaccination. The sequence derives from a man in his fifties who received an inactivated influenza vaccine. Written as DNA, the CDR3 is TGTGCCAGCTCACCCCCGGGACTAGCGGGAGGCGAGCAGTTCTTC. The encoded protein is CASSPPGLAGGEQFF.